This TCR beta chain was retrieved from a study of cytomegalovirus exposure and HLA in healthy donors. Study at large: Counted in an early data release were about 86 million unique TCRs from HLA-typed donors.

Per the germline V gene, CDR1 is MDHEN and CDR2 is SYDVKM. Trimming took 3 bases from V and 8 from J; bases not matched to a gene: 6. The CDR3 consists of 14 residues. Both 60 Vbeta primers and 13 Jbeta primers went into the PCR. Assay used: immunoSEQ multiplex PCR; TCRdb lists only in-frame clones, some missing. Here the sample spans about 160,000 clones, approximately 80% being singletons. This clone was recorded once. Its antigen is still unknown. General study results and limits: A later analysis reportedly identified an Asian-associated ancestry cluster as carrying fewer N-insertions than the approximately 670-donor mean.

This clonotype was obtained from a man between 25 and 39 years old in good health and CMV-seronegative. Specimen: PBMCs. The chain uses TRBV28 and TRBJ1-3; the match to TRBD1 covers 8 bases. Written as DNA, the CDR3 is TGTGCCAGCAGTTTGGGCAGGGGGCGTCACACCATATATTTT. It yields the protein CASSLGRGRHTIYF.